This section outlines one TCR beta chain sequence together with its context. It lacks a known antigen. Per-base qualities were not stored, and no clone one base away is much larger. The germline V gene sets CDR1 to MDHEN and CDR2 to SYDVKM. The CDR3, from cysteine to phenylalanine, totals 15 residues. The CDR3 DNA has 45 bases and is translated from base 1. Trimming removed 6 bases from V and 2 bases from J, leaving 15 bases between the germline ends. Preparation of the library involved the immunoSEQ multiplex PCR assay. TCRdb stores this immuneACCESS table with in-frame sequences only. Part of the clones is absent; in the studies checked, under half of the shortfall reflects unresolved V genes, and no reason is known for the rest. The sample contains roughly 120,000 clones, more than 85% of them found a single time. Together, the top ten hold less than 3.5% of the sample. This sample is drawn from a study of control samples from healthy donors and cancer patients (dated by TCRdb to about 2020).

The receptor comes from a man aged 25 to 40 in good health. The rearranged segments are TRBV28 and TRBJ2-3, and the D gene may be TRBD1, 6 bases matching. The sequencing input was blood. The bases are TGTGCCAGCAGAACCTACAGGGCCGTCACAGATACGCAGTATTTT. Its protein is CASRTYRAVTDTQYF.